The 19 T cell receptor beta chains below were found in one sample sequenced in a study of CD8 T cells in ankylosing spondylitis. TCRdb called the 5' RACE reads again in MiXCR, with one record for every CDR3 protein. The sample contains about 160,000 distinct CDR3 sequences, approximately 10% of which appear only once. Sequencing used blood, either unsorted or a sorted T cell fraction (not recorded which). The receptors derive from a female donor with ankylosing spondylitis or in good health (not recorded which).

This clonotype was counted ten times or more. This rearrangement joins TRBV28 to TRBJ2-7; unclear D gene. This CDR3 comprises 10 residues. V lost 6 bases and J 4 bases, leaving 4 bases between the germline ends. In germline, CDR1 is MDHEN, CDR2 SYDVKM. The CDR3 sequence is CASSQYEQYF. DNA of the CDR3: TGTGCCAGCAGCCAATACGAGCAGTACTTC.

Ten or more counts support this clonotype. The J gene is TRBJ2-3, the V gene TRBV6-1; 8 bases align to TRBD2. V trimming: 5 bases; J trimming: 8 bases; junction bases outside the gene matches: 12. The CDR3 extends over 15 amino acids. Germline values: CDR1 MNHNS, CDR2 SASEGT. CDR3: CASSPSGGERATQYF. CDR3 sequence (DNA): TGTGCCAGCAGTCCATCGGGAGGGGAGAGGGCTACGCAGTATTTT.

This clonotype was found many times. The rearrangement uses TRBV9 and TRBJ2-5; 7 nucleotides agree with TRBD2. The length of the CDR3 is 12 residues. Germline V gives CDR1 SGDLS, CDR2 YYNGEE. The V and J ends lost 2 bases and 5 bases, in that order; junction bases with no gene match: 0. CDR3 bases: TGTGCCAGCAGCGTTAGCGGGGAGACCCAGTACTTC. This codes for CASSVSGETQYF.

The chain combines TRBV18 with TRBJ2-1; 10 bases align to TRBD2. The germline gives CDR1 KGHSH, CDR2 LQKENI. V lost 0 bases and J lost 8; bases outside the gene matches: 7. The CDR3 extends over 16 amino acids. CDR3 DNA: TGTGCCAGCTCACCACCGGCAGCGGGAGGGCCGGATGAGCAGTTCTTC. Residues: CASSPPAAGGPDEQFF.

This clonotype was observed a handful of times. The chain combines TRBV20-1 with TRBJ2-4; TRBD2 matches 11 bases. The length of the CDR3 is 19 residues. CDR1 is DFQATT and CDR2 is SNEGSKA in the germline V gene (reference sequence). CDR3 region: CRCRARDSGTSGAKNIQYF. CDR3 nucleotides: TGCAGATGTAGAGCTAGAGATTCGGGGACTAGCGGAGCCAAAAACATTCAGTACTTC.

This clonotype has only a few counts. V is TRBV12-3 or TRBV12-4 and J is TRBJ2-5; 7 bases map to TRBD2. The CDR3 runs to 12 residues. J lost 5 bases, V lost 6 bases, and 3 bases had no gene match. This CDR3 is CASSMGGETQYF. CDR3 nucleotide sequence: TGTGCCAGCAGCATGGGGGGGGAGACCCAGTACTTC.

There are a few counts of this clonotype. The chain combines TRBV24-1 with TRBJ1-1; TRBD1 matches 7 bases. With 9 bases clipped from V and 8 bases from J, the junction kept 8 bases outside the gene matches. The CDR3 runs to 12 residues. CDR1 and CDR2 (germline): KGHDR, SFDVKD. Written as DNA, the CDR3 is TGTGCCACCTCTACAGGGGTAGAGGAAGCTTTCTTT. Its translation is CATSTGVEEAFF.

The rearrangement uses TRBV14 and TRBJ1-3; 7 positions match TRBD1. Germline V gene sequence: CDR1 SGHDN, CDR2 FVKESK. The ends lost 4 bases at V and 9 bases at J; junction bases unmatched: 6. This CDR3 is built from 13 residues. CDR3 coding DNA: TGTGCCAGCAGCCTTGGGACAGTTAGCACCATATATTTT. Translation gives CASSLGTVSTIYF. The variable domain in full, completed from reference TRBV14 and TRBJ1-3, reads EAGVTQFPSHSVIEKGQTVTLRCDPISGHDNLYWYRRVMGKEIKFLLHFVKESKQDESGMPNNRFLAERTGGTYSTLKVQPAELEDSGVYFCASSLGTVSTIYFGEGSWLTVV.

This clonotype was seen a few times. The rearrangement uses TRBV30 and TRBJ2-1; a possible D gene is TRBD2 (5 bases). Trimming pared 2 bases from V and 4 bases from J, leaving 12 bases between. The CDR3 sequence is 14 residues long. Germline values: CDR1 GTSNPN, CDR2 SVGIG (reference sequence). DNA for the CDR3: TGTGCCTGGAGTCTGGCTAGCCAGTACAATGAGCAGTTCTTC. It specifies CAWSLASQYNEQFF.

There are a few counts of this clonotype. The CDR3 DNA follows: TGCGCCAGCAGCTTGGCCGGGACAGGCTACTCTGGGGCCAACGTCCTGACTTTC. Protein: CASSLAGTGYSGANVLTF. V is TRBV5-1 and J is TRBJ2-6; 8 bases are shared with TRBD1. Germline CDR1 is SGHRS and CDR2 is YFSETQ. The trim removed 0 bases at V and 0 bases at J, leaving 5 bases unmatched. CDR3 length equals 18 residues.

This clonotype was recorded many times. The chain couples TRBV15 to TRBJ2-1; TRBD2 agrees at 8 bases. The V and J ends lost 0 bases and 6 bases, in that order; junction bases with no gene match: 7. This CDR3 spans 16 amino acids. In germline, CDR1 is LNHNV, CDR2 YYDKDF (reference sequence). Here the CDR3 DNA reads TGTGCCACCAGCAGAGAAGCGACTAGCGTTAGCAATGAGCAGTTCTTC. Encoded protein: CATSREATSVSNEQFF. Using reference TRBV15 and TRBJ2-1 for the parts outside the CDR3, the full variable domain is DAMVIQNPRYQVTQFGKPVTLSCSQTLNHNVMYWYQQKSSQAPKLLFHYYDKDFNNEADTPDNFQSRRPNTSFCFLDIRSPGLGDTAMYLCATSREATSVSNEQFFGPGTRLTVL.

CDR3 sequence (DNA): TGCGCCAGCAGCCAAGGGACCGGGACACCCAATCAGCCCCAGCATTTT. It translates to CASSQGTGTPNQPQHF. V gene TRBV4-3 combines with J gene TRBJ1-5, with D tentatively TRBD1 (6 bases). The V end was cut by 1 base, the J end by 3 bases, with 13 bases between. Germline CDR1 LGHNA, CDR2 YSLEER. The CDR3 loop spans 16 amino acids.

This clonotype was seen only a few times. The rearrangement links TRBV10-3 to TRBJ2-7; the match to TRBD1 covers 10 bases. After removal of 6 bases from V and 5 bases from J, the junction contained 7 bases not matched to a gene. In germline, CDR1 is ENHRY, CDR2 SYGVKD. The CDR3 is 14 residues long. The CDR3 sequence: CAIRPTGTGDEQYF. CDR3 DNA sequence: TGTGCCATCAGGCCCACCGGGACAGGGGACGAGCAGTACTTC.

The chain employs TRBV10-2 and TRBJ2-3; D may be TRBD2 (6 bases). This CDR3 has 13 residues. Trimming cost V 6 bases and J 2 bases, with 9 bases left between them. Germline V gene lookup returns CDR1 WSHSY and CDR2 SAAADI. This chain's CDR3 is CASRDYLTDTQYF. The CDR3, as DNA: TGCGCCAGCAGGGACTACCTCACAGATACGCAGTATTTT.

This rearrangement joins TRBV2 to TRBJ2-1, with TRBD1 matching 7 bases. There are 13 residues in the CDR3. V gave up 5 bases and J gave up 9 bases; unmatched junction bases: 7. Germline V gene data show CDR1 as SNHLY and CDR2 as FYNNEI. DNA for the CDR3: TGTGCCAGCAGTCGCACAGGGGTTGGTGAGCAGTTCTTC. This codes for CASSRTGVGEQFF. Filled out from reference TRBV2 and TRBJ2-1, the complete variable domain reads EPEVTQTPSHQVTQMGQEVILRCVPISNHLYFYWYRQILGQKVEFLVSFYNNEISEKSEIFDDQFSVERPDGSNFTLKIRSTKLEDSAMYFCASSRTGVGEQFFGPGTRLTVL.

The chain carries TRBV29-1 and TRBJ2-7; TRBD2 agrees at 15 bases. CDR3 size: 16 residues. Germline CDR1 SQVTM, CDR2 ANQGSEA. V shed 6 bases and J 0 bases; nucleotides not matched to a gene: 6. In DNA form, the CDR3 reads TGCAGCGTAGCCGGGACTAGCGGGGGGAGCTCCTACGAGCAGTACTTC. Translating gives CSVAGTSGGSSYEQYF.

The chain uses TRBV20-1 and TRBJ2-3, with TRBD1 matching over 8 bases. Germline-derived CDR1 and CDR2 are DFQATT and SNEGSKA (reference sequence). The ends lost 6 bases at V and 8 bases at J; junction bases unmatched: 13. This CDR3 has 14 residues. The CDR3: CSALSRDRRSTQYF. CDR3 coding DNA: TGCAGTGCCCTGTCCCGGGACAGGAGGAGTACGCAGTATTTT.

This clonotype was counted a few times. The genes are TRBV12-3 or TRBV12-4 and TRBJ2-5; 9 bases are shared with TRBD2. The CDR3 is made up of 16 amino acids. With V trimmed by 3 bases and J by 2 bases, 7 bases remained unmatched. CDR3 sequence reads: CASSFVLAGLQETQYF. The DNA for the CDR3 is TGTGCCAGCAGTTTCGTCCTAGCGGGACTTCAAGAGACCCAGTACTTC.

This clonotype was recorded a few times. The chain employs TRBV12-3 or TRBV12-4 and TRBJ2-2; D may be TRBD1 (5 bases). This CDR3 contains 14 residues. V was pared by 3 bases and J by 5 bases, with 10 bases between. CDR3 sequence reads: CASSFRGSTGELFF. For the CDR3, the DNA is TGTGCCAGCAGTTTTAGGGGCTCGACCGGGGAGCTGTTTTTT.